This is a list of T cell receptor beta chains from one sample in a study of shared clonotypes between healthy human individuals. This table comes from immunoSEQ multiplex PCR, and its TCRdb copy is limited to in-frame clones, with some not included. The sample lists millions of clones, less than 95% seen once, with roughly 1.1% in the top ten. Sequencing was carried out using naive CD8+ T cells sorted from blood. The receptors stem from a man younger than 30 in good health. Both conserved end residues are part of each CDR3. The order of the fields is D gene, V gene, clone size, J gene, CDR3 DNA, CDR3 protein. The D gene is left open where the match is weak. The size entry is marked missing in some rows and otherwise reads once, few, many or a size class.

NA	TRBV7-2	NA	TRBJ2-7	TGTGCCAGCAGCTTAGAGGGGAGAGGGGCCTACGAGCAGTACTTC	CASSLEGRGAYEQYF
TRBD1	TRBV19	once	TRBJ2-3	TGTGCCAGTAGTACCTGGACAGGGGAGGATACGCAGTATTTT	CASSTWTGEDTQYF
TRBD2	TRBV11-3	NA	TRBJ2-7	TGTGCCAGCAGCTTATTCCTAGCGGGAGTCAACGAGCAGTACTTC	CASSLFLAGVNEQYF
TRBD1	TRBV9	few	TRBJ1-1	TGTGCCAGCGGGACAGGGGGCAACACTGAAGCTTTCTTT	CASGTGGNTEAFF
NA	TRBV28	NA	TRBJ1-4	TGTGCCAGCAGCTCTGACGGACAAAATGAAAAACTGTTTTTT	CASSSDGQNEKLFF
NA	TRBV6-5	once	TRBJ2-7	TGTGCCAGTTCAGATATAACAGGGACCGAGCAGTACTTC	CASSDITGTEQYF
TRBD2	TRBV5-6	NA	TRBJ2-3	TGTGCCAGCAGCTTGACTAGCGGAAGCACAGATACGCAGTATTTT	CASSLTSGSTDTQYF
TRBD2	TRBV9	NA	TRBJ2-2	TGTGCCAGCAGCGGGACTAGAGGAGGGGAGCTGTTTTTT	CASSGTRGGELFF
NA	TRBV15	NA	TRBJ2-7	TGTGCCACCAGCAGAGACGTTCTAGGGTCCTACGAGCAGTACTTC	CATSRDVLGSYEQYF
TRBD1	TRBV2	NA	TRBJ1-4	TGTGCCAGCCGGGGACAGGTTAAGGTTTTT	CASRGQVKVF
NA	TRBV28	NA	TRBJ2-2	TGTGCCAGCCTGATACAGGGAGGCACCGGGGAGCTGTTTTTT	CASLIQGGTGELFF
NA	TRBV5-8	NA	TRBJ2-7	TGTGCCAGCAGCTTGGGCGAAACCTTCGCCTACGAGCAGTACTTC	CASSLGETFAYEQYF
NA	TRBV7-9	once	TRBJ1-2	TGTGCCAGCAGCTTGGGGACGAAGGTTTCGCCCTATGGCTACACCTTC	CASSLGTKVSPYGYTF
NA	TRBV19	once	TRBJ1-2	TGTGCCAGTAGTATATCTGGGGCAGTTGACTATGGCTACACCTTC	CASSISGAVDYGYTF
NA	TRBV29-1	few	TRBJ1-2	TGCAGCGTCCTCGGTGAAGGCTACACCTTC	CSVLGEGYTF
NA	TRBV19	NA	TRBJ2-7	TGTGCCAGTAGTAGGTACGACGGAACCTACGAGCAGTACTTC	CASSRYDGTYEQYF
TRBD1	TRBV5-6	NA	TRBJ2-7	TGTGCCAGCACCTTAGGGACAGGAGCCTACGAGCAGTACTTC	CASTLGTGAYEQYF
NA	TRBV18	NA	TRBJ2-7	TGTGCCAGCTCAATTGGCGGGGGCGATTCCTACGAGCAGTACTTC	CASSIGGGDSYEQYF
NA	TRBV5-6	NA	TRBJ1-1	TGTGCCAGCAGCCACGGGGGTTACACTGAAGCTTTCTTT	CASSHGGYTEAFF
NA	TRBV19	NA	TRBJ1-2	TGTGCCAGTAGTATCTCGTCAGGCCCAGCTAACTATGGCTACACCTTC	CASSISSGPANYGYTF
TRBD2	TRBV27	NA	TRBJ2-7	TGTGCCAGCAGTGCCCTACTCACTAGCGGGAGTTCCTACGAGCAGTACTTC	CASSALLTSGSSYEQYF
NA	TRBV6-5	NA	TRBJ2-2	TGTGCCAGCAGCAACAGGATTTATGACACCGGGGAGCTGTTTTTT	CASSNRIYDTGELFF
TRBD2	TRBV4-1	NA	TRBJ2-3	TGCGCCAGCAGCCATCACGGGACTAGCAGTTCAGATACGCAGTATTTT	CASSHHGTSSSDTQYF
TRBD1	TRBV11-2	NA	TRBJ1-2	TGTGCCAGCAGCCTGAGGACAGGGGCTATTAACTATGGCTACACCTTC	CASSLRTGAINYGYTF
NA	TRBV9	NA	TRBJ1-4	TGTGCCAGCAGCGTATCGGCAGGGGCTACAACTAATGAAAAACTGTTTTTT	CASSVSAGATTNEKLFF
NA	TRBV28	NA	TRBJ1-2	TGTGCCAGCAGTTTATCGGGATCAAACTATGGCTACACCTTC	CASSLSGSNYGYTF
NA	TRBV5-4	NA	TRBJ1-6	TGTGCCAGCAGCTTGGGGTCAGAAAATTCACCCCTCCACTTT	CASSLGSENSPLHF
NA	TRBV5-6	NA	TRBJ1-2	TGTGCCAGCGGCAGTGACGGATACTATGGCTACACCTTC	CASGSDGYYGYTF